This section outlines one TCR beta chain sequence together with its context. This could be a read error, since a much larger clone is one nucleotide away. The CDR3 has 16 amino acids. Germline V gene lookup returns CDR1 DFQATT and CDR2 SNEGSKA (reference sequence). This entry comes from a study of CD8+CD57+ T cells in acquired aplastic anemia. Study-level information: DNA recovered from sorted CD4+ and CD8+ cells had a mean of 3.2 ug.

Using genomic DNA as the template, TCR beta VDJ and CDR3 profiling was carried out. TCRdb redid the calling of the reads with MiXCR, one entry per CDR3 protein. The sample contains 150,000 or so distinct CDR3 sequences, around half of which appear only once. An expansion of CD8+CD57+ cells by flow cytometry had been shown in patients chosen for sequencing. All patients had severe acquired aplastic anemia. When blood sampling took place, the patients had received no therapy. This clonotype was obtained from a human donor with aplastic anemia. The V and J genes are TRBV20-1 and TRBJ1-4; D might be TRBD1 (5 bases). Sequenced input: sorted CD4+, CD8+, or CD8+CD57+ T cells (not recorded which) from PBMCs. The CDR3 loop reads CSARDGGKSTSEKLFF. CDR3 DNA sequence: TGCAGTGCTAGAGATGGGGGGAAATCAACTAGTGAAAAACTGTTTTTT.